This T cell receptor (beta chain) was documented in a study of blood T cells in healthy people across ages. Study-wide results and caveats: Estimates based on one million T cells were treated as lower bounds.

CDR3 size: 16 residues. Deletions cut 4 bases from V and 11 bases from J, with 29 bases between. The V gene's germline CDR1 is SQVTM and CDR2 ANQGSEA. A sample-barcoded 5' primer and a J-beta primer mix were used in a second PCR of about 7 to 12 cycles. Via MiXCR, TCRdb re-called the 5' RACE reads, giving one row per CDR3 protein. The sample lists some 1,500,000 distinct CDR3 sequences; about 45% were seen once. Comments on this clonotype: Its antigen remains unknown.

Source material: blood. The TCR was taken from a woman younger than 35 in good health. This rearrangement joins TRBV29-1 to TRBJ2-5, with D possibly matching TRBD2 (6 bases). CDR3 sequence reads: CSVGVSRASVNNEQYF. In nucleotides, the CDR3 is TGCAGCGTTGGTGTCTCTAGGGCTAGCGTTAACAATGAGCAGTACTTC. The full variable domain, its missing parts supplied by reference TRBV29-1 and TRBJ2-5, is SAVISQKPSRDICQRGTSLTIQCQVDSQVTMMFWYRQQPGQSLTLIATANQGSEATYESGFVIDKFPISRPNLTFSTLTVSNMSPEDSSIYLCSVGVSRASVNNEQYFGPGTRLLVL.